This passage covers 28 T cell receptor beta chains from one sample sequenced in a study of OX40 agonist ivuxolimab in advanced cancers. The assay was immunoSEQ multiplex PCR, and TCRdb's table has in-frame clones only and misses some. Of approximately 38,000 clones listed, 82% are singletons. This specimen consisted of CD4+ or CD8+ T cells sorted from blood, obtained in a trial of the OX40 agonist ivuxolimab. All receptors derive from an adult with an advanced solid tumor such as melanoma, head and neck, liver or kidney cancer.

V gene TRBV4-3 combines with J gene TRBJ2-7; 7 bases are a match to TRBD2. Germline V lookup: CDR1 LGHNA, CDR2 YSLEER. The CDR3 is 12 residues long. Trimming took 0 bases from V and 12 from J; bases not matched to a gene: 5. CDR3 DNA: TGCGCCAGCAGCCAAGAAGCCGGGAGGTTGTACTTC. It is translated as CASSQEAGRLYF.

The V gene is TRBV9, the J gene TRBJ2-2; D might be TRBD1 (6 bases). Trimming cost V 1 base and J 4 bases, with 11 bases left between them. This CDR3 has 15 residues. Germline V CDR1 and CDR2: SGDLS, YYNGEE. CDR3 residues: CASSVNRVGTGELFF. CDR3 DNA sequence: TGTGCCAGCAGCGTAAACAGGGTGGGCACCGGGGAGCTGTTTTTT.

This chain links TRBV5-4 with TRBJ2-3, with 8 positions matching TRBD2. CDR3 length: 16 residues. CDR1 and CDR2 from the germline V gene are SGHNT and YYREEE (reference sequence). V lost 0 bases to trimming and J lost 1 base; unmatched junction nucleotides: 4. In nucleotides, the CDR3 is TGTGCCAGCAGCTTGGCAGCGGGAGTTGGCACAGATACGCAGTATTTT. It translates to CASSLAAGVGTDTQYF.

The chain joins TRBV7-2 to TRBJ2-3; tentatively, D is TRBD2 (5 bases). The ends were cut back, 6 bases at V and 2 bases at J, with 18 bases in the middle. From germline, CDR1 is SGHTA and CDR2 FQGNSA. The CDR3 sequence is 16 residues long. The CDR3 sequence: CASSSRRGSVTDTQYF. The CDR3 DNA reads TGTGCCAGCAGTTCCCGGCGCGGGTCTGTCACAGATACGCAGTATTTT.

The gene calls are TRBV19 and TRBJ2-7; 9 bases map to TRBD2. The CDR3 spans 15 residues. The V gene's germline CDR1 is LNHDA and CDR2 SQIVND (reference sequence). The V and J ends lost 4 bases and 4 bases, in that order; junction bases with no gene match: 8. The CDR3 sequence is CASSNGLAQTYEQYF. The CDR3, as DNA: TGTGCCAGTAGTAATGGACTAGCGCAAACTTACGAGCAGTACTTC.

V and J are TRBV2 and TRBJ1-1; TRBD1 matches at 9 bases. The CDR3 is made up of 13 amino acids. V shed 5 bases, J shed 2 bases, and the junction held 0 bases outside the gene matches. Germline CDR1 reads SNHLY; CDR2 reads FYNNEI. The chain's CDR3 is CASSTGGNTEAFF. CDR3 in DNA: TGTGCCAGCAGTACAGGGGGCAACACTGAAGCTTTCTTT.

In this sample, this clone turned up a few times. The gene calls are TRBV5-8 and TRBJ2-5; D possibly corresponds to TRBD1 (6 bases). The germline gives CDR1 SGHTS, CDR2 YDEGEE. The CDR3 covers 14 residues. Trimming cost V 3 bases and J 4 bases, with 13 bases left between them. CDR3 residues: CASSWGQSGETQYF. The CDR3 DNA follows: TGTGCCAGCAGCTGGGGACAATCAGGAGAGACCCAGTACTTC.

The gene calls are TRBV15 and TRBJ2-3, with D possibly TRBD2 on 6 matching bases. V was shortened by 5 bases and J by 7 bases, with 19 bases between the two germline ends. Germline CDR1 is LNHNV and CDR2 is YYDKDF (reference sequence). CDR3 length: 15 amino acids. CDR3 protein: CATSSAGQGLNTQYF. CDR3 nucleotide sequence: TGTGCCACCAGCTCAGCCGGCCAGGGACTTAATACGCAGTATTTT.

The genes are TRBV25-1 and TRBJ1-1, with D possibly matching TRBD1 (5 bases). The CDR3 covers 14 residues. Trimming pared 4 bases from V and 4 bases from J, leaving 13 bases between. Looked up from germline, CDR1 is MGHDK and CDR2 is SYGVNS. This CDR3 reads CASSAGAGSTEAFF. In nucleotides, the CDR3 is TGTGCCAGCAGTGCCGGGGCGGGGTCCACTGAAGCTTTCTTT.

The genes are TRBV7-9 and TRBJ2-7; TRBD1 matches 10 bases. The CDR3 sequence is 17 residues long. The J segment lost 0 bases and the V segment lost 5 bases, leaving 10 bases of the junction unmatched. Per the germline V gene, CDR1 is SEHNR and CDR2 is FQNEAQ (reference sequence). The CDR3 loop reads CASSDGGWTGGSYEQYF. The DNA for the CDR3 is TGTGCCAGCAGCGACGGGGGATGGACAGGGGGCTCCTACGAGCAGTACTTC. Full variable domain (outside the CDR3, taken from reference TRBV7-9 and TRBJ2-7): DTGVSQNPRHKITKRGQNVTFRCDPISEHNRLYWYRQTLGQGPEFLTYFQNEAQLEKSRLLSDRFSAERPKGSFSTLEIQRTEQGDSAMYLCASSDGGWTGGSYEQYFGPGTRLTVT.

This sequence joins TRBV14 and TRBJ1-2; D uncertain. V lost 5 bases and J 4 bases, leaving 8 bases between the germline ends. There are 12 residues in the CDR3. From germline, CDR1 is SGHDN and CDR2 FVKESK. The CDR3 sequence: CASSTKTYGYTF. The CDR3 DNA follows: TGTGCCAGCAGCACAAAGACCTATGGCTACACCTTC. Full variable domain (remainder filled in from reference TRBV14 and TRBJ1-2): EAGVTQFPSHSVIEKGQTVTLRCDPISGHDNLYWYRRVMGKEIKFLLHFVKESKQDESGMPNNRFLAERTGGTYSTLKVQPAELEDSGVYFCASSTKTYGYTFGSGTRLTVV.

The chain uses TRBV7-8 and TRBJ2-1, with unresolved D. The germline gives CDR1 SGHVS, CDR2 FQNEAQ. The CDR3 has 11 amino acids. V gave up 3 bases and J gave up 8 bases, with 5 bases separating them. CDR3 nucleotides: TGTGCCAGCAGCTTCCGCCATGAGCAGTTCTTC. Translated: CASSFRHEQFF.

V and J are TRBV6-5 and TRBJ1-2, with D possibly matching TRBD1 (5 bases). Per the germline V gene, CDR1 is MNHEY and CDR2 is SVGAGI. The CDR3 totals 13 residues. Between the trimmed V and J ends, which lost 4 bases and 8 bases, there was a span of 14 bases. The CDR3 spells CASSSGGVSGYTF. CDR3 sequence (DNA): TGTGCCAGCAGTTCCGGGGGAGTAAGCGGCTACACCTTC.

The chain links TRBV9 to TRBJ2-1, with D tentatively TRBD1 (6 bases). CDR3 length: 17 amino acids. Between the trimmed V and J ends, which lost 3 bases and 7 bases, there was a span of 23 bases. Looked up from germline, CDR1 is SGDLS and CDR2 is YYNGEE. The CDR3 loop is CASSALPGHDSRNEQFF. DNA for the CDR3: TGTGCCAGCAGCGCCCTCCCGGGACACGACTCACGGAATGAGCAGTTCTTC.

The count of this clone is one. The chain recombines TRBV2 with TRBJ2-5, with a tentative D call TRBD2 (7 bases). The CDR3 loop spans 14 amino acids. The V gene lost 7 bases and the J gene lost 5 bases, with 17 bases spanning the gap. Looked up from germline, CDR1 is SNHLY and CDR2 is FYNNEI. Here the CDR3 reads CASNGGGRVETQYF. CDR3 in DNA: TGTGCCAGCAATGGGGGGGGGCGAGTGGAGACCCAGTACTTC.

This clone is termed medium-sized. V and J are TRBV19 and TRBJ1-2, with a possible D match to TRBD1 (6 bases). This CDR3 comprises 14 residues. Germline CDR1 is LNHDA and CDR2 is SQIVND (reference sequence). The V end was cut by 3 bases, the J end by 7 bases, with 15 bases between. The CDR3 protein is CASSMLQGGGGYTF. The DNA of the CDR3 is TGTGCCAGTAGTATGCTACAGGGAGGTGGTGGCTACACCTTC.

This clone was picked up one time. J is TRBJ1-1 and V is TRBV28, with unresolved D. This CDR3 has 14 residues. Trimming removed 6 bases at V and 1 base at J, with 12 bases between. The germline CDR1 and CDR2 sequences are MDHEN and SYDVKM. The CDR3 is CASSPPRSNTEAFF. CDR3 coding DNA: TGTGCCAGCAGCCCCCCAAGATCGAACACTGAAGCTTTCTTT.

The chain links TRBV19 to TRBJ2-5; a weak D match, TRBD2 (6 bases). Matching the DNA end better, TRBJ2-7 makes the J call doubtful. CDR1 is LNHDA, CDR2 SQIVND, per germline (reference sequence). The CDR3 length is 14 residues. The CDR3 region is CASSRGGKWYEQYF. The CDR3 DNA sequence: TGTGCCAGTAGTAGGGGCGGGAAGTGGTACGAGCAGTACTTC.

The CDR3 DNA follows: TGCGCCAGCAGCTTATTACAGGGGGCGTATGGCTACACCTTC. Protein: CASSLLQGAYGYTF. The chain is built from TRBV5-1 and TRBJ1-2; TRBD1 aligns across 9 bases. The CDR3 has 14 amino acids. The V gene end was trimmed by 2 bases and the J gene end by 5 bases; junction bases not matched to a gene: 4. Germline CDR1 reads SGHRS; CDR2 reads YFSETQ.

The rearrangement links TRBV19 to TRBJ2-7, with TRBD1 identical over 8 bases. The J segment lost 0 bases and the V segment lost 6 bases, leaving 7 bases of the junction unmatched. Germline CDR1 is LNHDA and CDR2 is SQIVND (reference sequence). The CDR3 has 15 residues. CDR3 protein: CASRGQADSSYEQYF. CDR3 bases: TGTGCCAGTAGGGGACAGGCCGACAGCTCCTACGAGCAGTACTTC.

In its sample, this clone was seen once. This rearrangement joins TRBV5-4 to TRBJ2-5, with 7 bases fitting TRBD1. Germline V lookup: CDR1 SGHNT, CDR2 YYREEE (reference sequence). CDR3 size: 13 residues. V was clipped by 0 bases and J by 5 bases; unmatched bases: 1. This CDR3 is CASSLDRGETQYF. The CDR3 nucleotides read TGTGCCAGCAGCTTGGACAGGGGCGAGACCCAGTACTTC.

This clone was detected only a few times. The rearrangement uses TRBV30 and TRBJ2-7; D remains unclear. The V end lost 0 bases, the J end lost 4 bases, and 4 bases lay between the germline ends. CDR3 length equals 11 residues. CDR1 and CDR2 from the germline V gene are GTSNPN and SVGIG (reference sequence). CDR3 residues: CAWSVKYEQYF. The DNA for the CDR3 is TGTGCCTGGAGTGTAAAGTACGAGCAGTACTTC.

V and J are TRBV11-3 and TRBJ2-7, with D perhaps TRBD1 (6 bases). The length of the CDR3 is 13 residues. Germline V gene lookup returns CDR1 SGHNT and CDR2 YENEEA. V lost 5 bases and J 5 bases, leaving 13 bases between the germline ends. The CDR3 bases are TGTGCCAGCAGCCAGGGGACGGGTAACGAGCAGTACTTC. Amino acids: CASSQGTGNEQYF.

V usage is TRBV7-7 and J usage is TRBJ2-7, with D perhaps TRBD1 or TRBD2 (6 bases each). Germline V gene lookup returns CDR1 SSHAT and CDR2 FNYEAQ (reference sequence). The CDR3 is 15 residues long. V lost 1 base and J 2 bases, leaving 12 bases between the germline ends. Written as DNA, the CDR3 is TGTGCCAGCAGCTTAGGAACAGGGAGGACCTACGAGCAGTACTTC. It is translated as CASSLGTGRTYEQYF.

The chain is built from TRBV5-1 and TRBJ1-1; the D is unclear. The CDR3 loop spans 14 amino acids. CDR1 and CDR2 from the germline V gene are SGHRS and YFSETQ. V was pared by 4 bases and J by 0 bases, with 10 bases between. CDR3 region: CASSPDGLNTEAFF. CDR3 nucleotide sequence: TGCGCCAGCAGCCCGGACGGGTTGAACACTGAAGCTTTCTTT. Using reference TRBV5-1 and TRBJ1-1 for the parts outside the CDR3, the full variable domain is KAGVTQTPRYLIKTRGQQVTLSCSPISGHRSVSWYQQTPGQGLQFLFEYFSETQRNKGNFPGRFSGRQFSNSRSEMNVSTLELGDSALYLCASSPDGLNTEAFFGQGTRLTVV.

The genes are TRBV5-4 and TRBJ2-7, with unresolved D. CDR3 length equals 14 residues. Deletions cut 0 bases from V and 4 bases from J, with 11 bases between. The germline CDR1 and CDR2 sequences are SGHNT and YYREEE (reference sequence). The CDR3 nucleotides read TGTGCCAGCAGCTTGGGGACCATGGGATACGAGCAGTACTTC. Amino acids: CASSLGTMGYEQYF.

The rearrangement uses TRBV11-3 and TRBJ2-1, with unresolved D. The CDR3 runs 14 residues. The germline CDR1 and CDR2 sequences are SGHNT and YENEEA. V was cut by 6 bases and J by 0 bases, with 9 bases left in between. CDR3 loop: CASSVESSYNEQFF. The CDR3 DNA reads as TGTGCCAGCAGTGTAGAAAGCTCCTACAATGAGCAGTTCTTC.

This clone turned up a few times. This chain links TRBV5-4 with TRBJ1-6; TRBD1 matches 9 bases. V was clipped by 4 bases and J by 10 bases; unmatched bases: 9. Germline V gene sequence: CDR1 SGHNT, CDR2 YYREEE (reference sequence). This CDR3 spans 15 amino acids. The CDR3 DNA sequence: TGTGCCAGCAGCAGCCCGGGACAGGGCCAGTCACCCCTCCACTTT. This gives the protein CASSSPGQGQSPLHF.